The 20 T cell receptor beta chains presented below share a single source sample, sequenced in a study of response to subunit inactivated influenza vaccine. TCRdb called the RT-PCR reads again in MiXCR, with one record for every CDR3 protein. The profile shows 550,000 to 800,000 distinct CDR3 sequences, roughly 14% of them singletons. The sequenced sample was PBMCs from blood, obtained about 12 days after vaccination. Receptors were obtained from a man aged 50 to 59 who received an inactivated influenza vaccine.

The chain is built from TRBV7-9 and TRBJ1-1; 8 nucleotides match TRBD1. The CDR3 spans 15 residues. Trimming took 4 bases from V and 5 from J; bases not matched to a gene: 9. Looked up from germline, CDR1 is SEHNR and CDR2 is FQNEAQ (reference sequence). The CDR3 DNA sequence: TGTGCCAGCAGCTACGGAGGGCAGGGGGCGACTGAAGCTTTCTTT. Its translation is CASSYGGQGATEAFF. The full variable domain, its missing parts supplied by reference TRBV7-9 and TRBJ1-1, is DTGVSQNPRHKITKRGQNVTFRCDPISEHNRLYWYRQTLGQGPEFLTYFQNEAQLEKSRLLSDRFSAERPKGSFSTLEIQRTEQGDSAMYLCASSYGGQGATEAFFGQGTRLTVV.

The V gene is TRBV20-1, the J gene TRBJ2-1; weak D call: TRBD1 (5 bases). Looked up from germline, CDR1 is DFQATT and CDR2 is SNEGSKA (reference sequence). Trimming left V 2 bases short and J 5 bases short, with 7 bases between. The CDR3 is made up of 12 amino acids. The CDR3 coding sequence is TGCAGTGCTAGATTAGGGGACAATGAGCAGTTCTTC. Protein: CSARLGDNEQFF.

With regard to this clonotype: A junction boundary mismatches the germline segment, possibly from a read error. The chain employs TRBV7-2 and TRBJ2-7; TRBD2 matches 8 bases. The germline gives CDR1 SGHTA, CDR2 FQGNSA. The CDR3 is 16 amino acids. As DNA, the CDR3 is TGTGCCACAAAACGAGAACTAGCGGCAATCTCCAACGAGCAGTACTTC. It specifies CATKRELAAISNEQYF.

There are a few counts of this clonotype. CDR3 residues: CASSSGTGLKHEQFF. The CDR3 DNA reads TGTGCCAGCAGTTCCGGGACAGGGTTAAAACATGAGCAGTTCTTC. The gene calls are TRBV12-3 or TRBV12-4 and TRBJ2-1; 9 bases line up with TRBD1. J lost 8 bases, V lost 4 bases, and 9 bases had no gene match. This CDR3 has 15 amino acids.

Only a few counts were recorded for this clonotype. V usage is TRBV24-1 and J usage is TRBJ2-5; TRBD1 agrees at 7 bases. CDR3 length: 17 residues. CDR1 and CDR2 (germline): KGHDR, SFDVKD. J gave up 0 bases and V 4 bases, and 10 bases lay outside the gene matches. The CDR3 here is CATSDPMDRSYQETQYF. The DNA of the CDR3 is TGTGCCACCAGTGACCCAATGGACAGGTCGTACCAAGAGACCCAGTACTTC.

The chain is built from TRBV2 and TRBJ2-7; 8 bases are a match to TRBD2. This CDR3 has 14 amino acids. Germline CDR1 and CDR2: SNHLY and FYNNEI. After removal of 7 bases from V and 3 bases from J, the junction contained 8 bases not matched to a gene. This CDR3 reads CASMRLAGSYEQYF. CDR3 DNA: TGTGCCAGCATGAGATTAGCGGGGAGCTACGAGCAGTACTTC.

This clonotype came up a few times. The CDR3 is CASSSGGWQPQHF. The CDR3 DNA sequence: TGTGCCAGCAGCTCTGGGGGCTGGCAGCCCCAGCATTTT. This rearrangement joins TRBV7-2 to TRBJ1-5, with D possibly matching TRBD1 (6 bases). Germline assignment: CDR1 SGHTA and CDR2 FQGNSA. V was shortened by 4 bases and J by 7 bases, with 11 bases between the two germline ends. This CDR3 contains 13 residues.

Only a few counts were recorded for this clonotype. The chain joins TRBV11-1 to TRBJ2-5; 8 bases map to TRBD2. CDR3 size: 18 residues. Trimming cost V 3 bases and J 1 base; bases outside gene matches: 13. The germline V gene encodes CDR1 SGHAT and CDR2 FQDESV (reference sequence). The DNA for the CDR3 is TGTGCCAGCAGCTTCGGCACTAGCGGATATATCTTCCAAGAGACCCAGTACTTC. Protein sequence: CASSFGTSGYIFQETQYF.

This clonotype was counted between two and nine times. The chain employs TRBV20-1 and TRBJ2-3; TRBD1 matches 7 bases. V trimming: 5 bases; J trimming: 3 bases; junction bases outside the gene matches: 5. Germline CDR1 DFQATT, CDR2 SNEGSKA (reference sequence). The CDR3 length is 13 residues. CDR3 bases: TGCAGTGCTGTACGACAGGGTACAGATACGCAGTATTTT. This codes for CSAVRQGTDTQYF.

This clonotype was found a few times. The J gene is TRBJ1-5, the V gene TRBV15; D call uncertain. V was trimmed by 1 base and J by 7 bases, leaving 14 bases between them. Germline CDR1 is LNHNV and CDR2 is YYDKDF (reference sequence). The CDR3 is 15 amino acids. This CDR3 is CATSRGEGSGQPQHF. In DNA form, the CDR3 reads TGTGCCACCAGCAGAGGAGAGGGTAGCGGCCAGCCCCAGCATTTT.

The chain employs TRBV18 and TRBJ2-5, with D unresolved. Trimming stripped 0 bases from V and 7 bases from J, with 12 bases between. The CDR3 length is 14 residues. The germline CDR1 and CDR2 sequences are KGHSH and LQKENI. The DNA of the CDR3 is TGTGCCAGCTCACCACCGGATCAGGAAGGGACCCAGTACTTC. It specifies CASSPPDQEGTQYF.

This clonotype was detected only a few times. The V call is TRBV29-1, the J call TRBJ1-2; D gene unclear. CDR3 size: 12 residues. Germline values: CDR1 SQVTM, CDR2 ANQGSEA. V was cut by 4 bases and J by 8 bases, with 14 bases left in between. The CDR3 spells CSVGLLGEGYTF. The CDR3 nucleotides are TGCAGCGTTGGTCTCCTAGGAGAAGGCTACACCTTC.

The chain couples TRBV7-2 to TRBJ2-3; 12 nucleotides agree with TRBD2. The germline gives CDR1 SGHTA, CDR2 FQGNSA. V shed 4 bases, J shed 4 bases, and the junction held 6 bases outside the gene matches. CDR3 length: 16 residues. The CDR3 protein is CASSSRLAGASDTQYF. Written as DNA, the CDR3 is TGTGCCAGCAGCTCCAGACTAGCGGGAGCCTCAGATACGCAGTATTTT.

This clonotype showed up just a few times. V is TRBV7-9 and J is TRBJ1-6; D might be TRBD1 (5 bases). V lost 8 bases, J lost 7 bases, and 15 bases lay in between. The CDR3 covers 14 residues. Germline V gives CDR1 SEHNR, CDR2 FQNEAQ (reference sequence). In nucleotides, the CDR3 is TGTGCCAGCGGACGGATCAGGGAGAATTCACCCCTCCACTTT. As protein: CASGRIRENSPLHF.

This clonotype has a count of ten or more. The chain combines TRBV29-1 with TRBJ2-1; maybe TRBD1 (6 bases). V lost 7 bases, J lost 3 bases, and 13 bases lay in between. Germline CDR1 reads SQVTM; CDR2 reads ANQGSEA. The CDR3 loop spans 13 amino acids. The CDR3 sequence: CSAGTPRYNEQFF. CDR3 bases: TGCAGCGCCGGGACACCACGCTACAATGAGCAGTTCTTC.

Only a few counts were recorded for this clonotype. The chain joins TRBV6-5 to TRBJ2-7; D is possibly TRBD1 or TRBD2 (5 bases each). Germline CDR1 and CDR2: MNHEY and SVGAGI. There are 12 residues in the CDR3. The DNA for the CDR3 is TGTGCCAGCAGTCACAGGACTCTATGTCGCGTCGTG. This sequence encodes CASSHRTLCRVV.

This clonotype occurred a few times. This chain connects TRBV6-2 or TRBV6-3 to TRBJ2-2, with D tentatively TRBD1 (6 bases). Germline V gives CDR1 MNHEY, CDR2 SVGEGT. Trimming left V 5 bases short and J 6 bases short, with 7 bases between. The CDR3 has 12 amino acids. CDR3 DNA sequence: TGTGCCAGCAGTACAGGGCCCGGGGAGCTGTTTTTT. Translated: CASSTGPGELFF.

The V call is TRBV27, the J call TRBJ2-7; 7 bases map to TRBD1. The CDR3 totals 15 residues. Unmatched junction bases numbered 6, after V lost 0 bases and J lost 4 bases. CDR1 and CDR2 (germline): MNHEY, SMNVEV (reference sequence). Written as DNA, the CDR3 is TGTGCCAGCAGTTTATCGAAGGGGACAGCTTACGAGCAGTACTTC. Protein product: CASSLSKGTAYEQYF.

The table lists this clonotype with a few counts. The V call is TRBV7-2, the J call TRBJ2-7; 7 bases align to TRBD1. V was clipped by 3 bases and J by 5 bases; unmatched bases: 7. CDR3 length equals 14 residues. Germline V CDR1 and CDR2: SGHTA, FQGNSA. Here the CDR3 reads CASSFHPQGDEQYF. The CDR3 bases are TGTGCCAGCAGCTTCCACCCCCAGGGGGACGAGCAGTACTTC.

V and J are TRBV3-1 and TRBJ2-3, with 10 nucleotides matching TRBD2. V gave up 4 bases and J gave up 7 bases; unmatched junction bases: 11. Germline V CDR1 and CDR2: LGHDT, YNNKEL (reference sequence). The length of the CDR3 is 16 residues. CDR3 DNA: TGTGCCAGCAGCCGACGGACTAGCGGAAAGCAGTATACGCAGTATTTT. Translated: CASSRRTSGKQYTQYF.